Listed here is a single TCR beta chain. The sample holds a few counts of this clone. Its specific antigen is unknown. No qualities accompany the bases; no much larger clone lies one base away. In total, just over 650 healthy bone marrow donors made up the cohort. Cohort members were all nominally healthy when sampled, although unrecorded immune exposures were likely present. The donor tested CMV seronegative and was one of the 352 seronegative cohort members. A peripheral blood sample was collected from each donor, and TCR beta sequencing was performed on peripheral blood mononuclear cells. Genomic DNA was extracted from the blood cell samples with the Qiagen DNeasy Blood Extraction Kit. This sample is drawn from a study of cytomegalovirus exposure and HLA in healthy donors (dated by TCRdb to between 2016 and 2019). In terms of the full investigation: According to an earlier analysis of 587 of the donors, about 179 million T cells yielded over 100 million unique TCR beta sequences and about 300 Gb of sequence data. Class I and class II HLA loci were covered by the typing at four-digit resolution. An earlier analysis of 587 of the donors used high-throughput TCR beta sequencing to judge whether each TCR beta V gene segment behaved as functional or pseudogenic. An early release covering more than 500 HLA-typed donors comprised about 320 gigabases of sequencing data and tens of millions of unique TCR sequences. All discovery cohort repertoires had been generated on a single sequencing platform. Donor age, sex, ethnicity and CMV serostatus were collected together with the repertoire data. Rather than using new phenotypic data, the later analysis identified candidate immune exposures from TCR beta sequences and from how often those sequences occurred across donors. The study used immunosequencing to profile the T cell repertoires of approximately 690 subjects and linked those repertoires to cytomegalovirus serostatus. The aim of the study was to test whether cataloging public T cell receptors could identify signatures of past pathogen exposure. Five DR-DQ haplotypes were handled as single units for association and clustering, since linkage in the cohort was strong. Typing coverage differed by locus: A, B, C, DRB1 and DQB1 were typed in about 620-640 donors, DQA1 in about 500, DPA1 in approximately 610, and DPB1 in 472. A later analysis re-analyzed previously published TCR beta repertoires from 660 or so donors and added high-resolution HLA genotyping to study TCR occurrence patterns. Genome-wide SNP genotypes for about 60% of the 666 donors were used in a later genetic analysis, which treated that subset as a discovery cohort. Of the roughly 400 genotyped donors, over 70% fell in the genetic ancestry cluster associated with self-reported Caucasian donors. Along with the approximately 620-subject first cohort, a separate validation cohort of about 110 different subjects was used. To predict cytomegalovirus infection status, the study combined high-throughput TCR immunosequencing, statistical association of individual TCRs with disease status, and machine learning. Among a few hundred genotyped donors of the cohort, an average of about 240,000 unique TCR beta nucleotide sequences were sequenced per donor, roughly a sixth of them non-productive.

The paper as a whole reports these results and caveats: Assigning TCR associations to individual alleles was difficult when HLA alleles, especially DR and DQ, strongly co-occurred. Compared with the approximately 700-donor mean, donors in an Asian-associated ancestry cluster had fewer N-insertions in productive TCRs, according to a later genetic analysis. A cluster of highly shared sequence variants was judged likely to be a technical artifact of the sequencing pipeline. The authors suggested that the approach could potentially be generalized to other disease states and immunological phenotypes. The earlier analysis of 587 of the donors excluded roughly 16 rarely observed V segments, including chromosome 9 orphons, because counts were too low. Broadly in line with IMGT annotations, most TCR beta V segments showed up in productive rearrangements about 90% or about 30% of the time in an earlier analysis of several hundred of the donors. A later analysis found that most CMV-associated TCR beta chains appeared HLA-restricted, with HLA associations seemingly driven largely by CMV exposure. Linkage disequilibrium might explain the correlated functional status among segregating V segments, but an unknown experimental factor could not be ruled out. Some IMGT-functional V segments, including TRBV6-2 and TRBV6-3, could not be told apart with the 87-base-pair reads, so those segments were excluded. According to a later analysis, parvovirus B19, influenza, CMV and Epstein-Barr virus appeared linked to several top co-occurrence clusters. The classifier was reported to diagnose cytomegalovirus status with high specificity and sensitivity in both the original and validation cohorts. Sequencing depth was assumed to be roughly uniform across donors in the presence/absence analyses, though that assumption may not hold. A later genetic analysis associated a missense DCLRE1C variant with V-gene and J-gene trimming of TCR beta chains, and an independent cohort replicated the association. Three of the identified cytomegalovirus-associated TCR beta chains were confirmed in vitro to be specific for cytomegalovirus antigens. In a later analysis, the rate of TCR association differed among HLA loci, with DRB1 alleles having the most associated TCRs and HLA-C alleles having the fewest. Most TCR sequences were observed very rarely across donors, whereas some public TCRs were present in many individuals. In the study, approximately 160 TCR beta chains were listed as associated with cytomegalovirus. Only TCR beta chains were sequenced in this cohort, and the absence of alpha or paired-chain data limited detectable features. For the cohort, immune exposure information was limited to CMV serostatus. Compared with equally common non-associated chains, HLA-associated TCR beta chains in a later analysis were more clonally expanded and had lower generation probabilities. A further reported finding was that TCR beta sequences accurately predicted the HLA-A and HLA-B alleles for most subjects in the first cohort. A later analysis associated approximately 17,000 TCR beta sequences with specific HLA alleles at a false discovery rate of 0.05. HLA typing was unavailable for some donors at each locus, so association tests used only the typed subset.

The library relied on the immunoSEQ multiplex PCR assay. A mixture of 60 forward primers for TCR Vbeta segments and 13 reverse primers for TCR Jbeta segments was used in the multiplex PCR. Amplification of the CDR3 region of rearranged TCR beta genes was performed with a multiplex PCR assay on genomic DNA. The Illumina HiSeq System was used to sequence the amplified TCR beta libraries as 87-base-pair reads. Per the original workflow: A later analysis counted approximately 84 million unique TCR beta chains across the 650 to 800 repertoires, and roughly 9.9 million of these chains were shared by at least two donors. A nearest-neighbor algorithm error-corrected the raw reads and collapsed the reads into unique sequences, merging closely related sequences to remove PCR and sequencing errors. To assign V, D and J gene segments, CDR3 sequences were aligned to IMGT reference sequences. For a sequence to be retained, a match of at least six nucleotides was required to both a V gene segment and a J gene segment. A rearrangement counted as productive if the CDR3 had no stop codons and remained in frame with V and J, and every other rearrangement counted as non-productive. Following IMGT convention, CDR3 was defined as the stretch from the second conserved V-encoded cysteine up to the conserved J-encoded phenylalanine. The earlier analysis of some 540 of the donors excluded any sequence lacking an unambiguous match to a single V gene segment. An earlier analysis of several hundred of the donors called V segments functional above 56.7% productive rearrangements and segregating when the between-donor standard deviation exceeded 5%. A statistical classification framework was developed to diagnose cytomegalovirus status using the catalog of TCR beta chain sequences. A later analysis assigned V and J genes by comparing TCR nucleotide sequences with IMGT/GENE-DB human TR gene sequences. A later analysis assigned CDR3 sequences and most-parsimonious VDJ recombination scenarios with the TCRdist pipeline. In a later analysis, each TCR beta chain was defined by its CDR3 amino acid sequence together with its V-gene family, and reads lacking a unique V-gene family were excluded. As a way to deal with suspected cross-contamination and a sequencing artifact, a later analysis dropped 640 or so nucleotide sequences that were highly shared and had low generation probability. In a later analysis, a clonal expansion index for each public chain was calculated from normalized within-repertoire ranks of inferred template counts. Generation probabilities in a later analysis came from a VDJ recombination model fitted to out-of-frame rearrangements, and those results were checked against IGoR. In a later analysis, TCR-TCR, TCR-HLA and TCR-CMV co-occurrence was scored with hypergeometric tests, and a repertoire-size bias correction was applied to TCR pairs. A later analysis estimated false discovery rates by permuting HLA or CMV assignments 20 times. A later analysis grouped co-occurring TCRs with DBSCAN, adding TCRdist sequence similarity when clustering within HLA-allele-positive subsets. Repertoires with fewer than 30,000 or more than 120,000 public chains were left out of co-occurrence clustering, as were about five repertoires with anomalous nucleotide sharing. In TCRdb, the immuneACCESS table is reduced to in-frame sequences with V and J assigned. These tables do not hold every clone; where another copy was compared, an unresolved V gene accounts for under half, and the others remain unexplained. The V and J calls and the clone size are those of that table, but D and trimming were determined from the DNA. The sample contains some 95,000 clones, roughly two thirds of them found a single time. Together, the top ten hold less than 1.5% of the sample.

Reading the germline V gene gives CDR1 MGHRA and CDR2 YSYEKL. The CDR3, from cysteine to phenylalanine, totals 14 residues. Only CDR3 DNA remains: 42 bases, in frame from the first base. V is clipped by 2 bases and J by 5 bases, and the sequence between their germline boundaries is 12 bases long. The origin of this receptor is a female donor in good health and CMV-seronegative. The chain uses TRBV4-1 and TRBJ2-5; the D gene is perhaps TRBD1, on 6 matching bases. The sequenced sample was PBMCs. The nucleotides read TGCGCCAGCAGCCAATCTAGGGGGTGGGAGACCCAGTACTTC. Translated, it gives CASSQSRGWETQYF.